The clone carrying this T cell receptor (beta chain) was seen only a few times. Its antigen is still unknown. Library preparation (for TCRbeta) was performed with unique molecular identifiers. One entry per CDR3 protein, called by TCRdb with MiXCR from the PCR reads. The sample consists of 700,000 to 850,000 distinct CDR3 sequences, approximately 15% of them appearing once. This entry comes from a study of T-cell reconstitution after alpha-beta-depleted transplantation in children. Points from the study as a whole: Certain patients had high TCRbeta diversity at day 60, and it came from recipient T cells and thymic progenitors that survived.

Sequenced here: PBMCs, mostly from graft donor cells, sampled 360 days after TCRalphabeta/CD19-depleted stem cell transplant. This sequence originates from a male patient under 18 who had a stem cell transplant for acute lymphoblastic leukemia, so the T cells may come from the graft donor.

The CDR3 coding sequence is TGTGCCAGCAGCTCCCCGGGGATAGCGGGAGCCCACGAGCAGTACTTC. It encodes CASSSPGIAGAHEQYF. The rearrangement joins TRBV7-3 to TRBJ2-7; 9 bases are a match to TRBD2. CDR3 size: 16 residues. Germline trimming cut 4 bases from V and 5 bases from J; bases unmatched to any gene: 12. The germline gives CDR1 SGHTA, CDR2 FQGTGA.